These 31 T cell receptor beta chains were sequenced from one sample in a study of chemoradiotherapy in HPV16-positive cancers. Using immunoSEQ multiplex PCR, the repertoire was profiled, and TCRdb retains in-frame clones only, with some absent. Of more than 850 clones detected, 75% to 90% appear once; the ten largest clones hold 4.3%. The source was tumor tissue, collected from a patient who underwent chemoradiotherapy. Receptors originate from a human donor with HPV-associated anogenital cancer.

This clone appeared once. The rearrangement links TRBV10-3 to TRBJ1-1, with 8 positions matching TRBD1. CDR1 is ENHRY, CDR2 SYGVKD, per germline. There are 13 residues in the CDR3. J was trimmed by 5 bases and V by 9 bases; bases with no gene match: 8. The CDR3 is CAIQQGGRTEAFF. CDR3 sequence (DNA): TGTGCCATTCAACAGGGGGGTCGGACTGAAGCTTTCTTT.

This chain's CDR3 is CASSPQGAEQFF. The CDR3 DNA follows: TGCGCCAGCAGCCCCCAGGGGGCAGAGCAGTTCTTC. The J gene is TRBJ2-1, the V gene TRBV4-1; 8 positions agree with TRBD1. Germline CDR1 and CDR2: MGHRA and YSYEKL. There are 12 residues in the CDR3. The junction had 3 bases not matched to a gene; V was cut back by 4 bases and J by 10 bases.

The rearrangement links TRBV19 to TRBJ1-6, with 8 bases matching TRBD1. This CDR3 is built from 15 residues. CDR1 and CDR2 (germline): LNHDA, SQIVND (reference sequence). Unmatched junction bases numbered 6, after V lost 4 bases and J lost 7 bases. The CDR3 nucleotides are TGTGCCAGTAGTAATCAGGGGGCGTGGAATTCACCCCTCCACTTT. Translation: CASSNQGAWNSPLHF.

This clone was seen a single time. The DNA for the CDR3 is TGTGCCAGCAGTTCCTCGTGGGGTGAGGACTCGGGGGGCCCCACAGATACGCAGTATTTT. It specifies CASSSSWGEDSGGPTDTQYF. The rearrangement uses TRBV2 and TRBJ2-3, with a tentative D call TRBD2 (7 bases). CDR1 SNHLY and CDR2 FYNNEI come from the germline V gene. Trimming took 5 bases from V and 2 from J, leaving 29 bases between them. This CDR3 has 20 residues.

V usage is TRBV12-5 and J usage is TRBJ1-1; D is ambiguous. The CDR3 totals 15 residues. Germline V gene sequence: CDR1 LGHNT, CDR2 FRNRAP. Trimming took off 1 base at V and 0 bases at J, with 9 bases between the two ends. The CDR3 loop reads CASGLDIYMNTEAFF. For the CDR3, the DNA is TGTGCTAGTGGTTTGGACATCTACATGAACACTGAAGCTTTCTTT. Drawing the rest from reference TRBV12-5 and TRBJ1-1, the complete variable domain is DARVTQTPRHKVTEMGQEVTMRCQPILGHNTVFWYRQTMMQGLELLAYFRNRAPLDDSGMPKDRFSAEMPDATLATLKIQPSEPRDSAVYFCASGLDIYMNTEAFFGQGTRLTVV.

The chain is built from TRBV7-9 and TRBJ1-3; D is uncertain. This CDR3 spans 11 amino acids. V gave up 8 bases and J gave up 4 bases, with 6 bases separating them. Germline CDR1 and CDR2: SEHNR and FQNEAQ (reference sequence). CDR3 loop: CASGGGNTIYF. DNA of the CDR3: TGTGCCAGCGGAGGGGGAAACACCATATATTTT.

The CDR3 DNA is TGTGCCAGCAGCGTAGCCACCAGACAGGATAACACCTTC. Translating it yields CASSVATRQDNTF. The rearrangement uses TRBV9 and TRBJ1-2, with D perhaps TRBD1 (6 bases). Trimming took 0 bases from V and 12 from J, leaving 15 bases between them. CDR3 size: 13 residues. Germline lookup yields CDR1 SGDLS and CDR2 YYNGEE.

Only a few counts were recorded for this clone. V gene TRBV5-1 combines with J gene TRBJ2-2, with D unclear. V shed 2 bases and J shed 3 bases, with 8 bases lying between them. Germline V gene sequence: CDR1 SGHRS, CDR2 YFSETQ. The CDR3 loop spans 14 amino acids. The CDR3 protein is CASSLGHYTGELFF. The CDR3 DNA sequence: TGCGCCAGCAGCTTAGGCCACTACACCGGGGAGCTGTTTTTT.

The sample holds one count of this clone. The gene calls are TRBV5-1 and TRBJ2-7; D is uncertain. The germline CDR1 and CDR2 sequences are SGHRS and YFSETQ. Trimming shortened V by 4 bases and J by 1 base, and 12 bases separated the two germline ends. The CDR3 consists of 14 residues. The chain's CDR3 is CASSPTTTSYEQYF. In DNA form, the CDR3 reads TGCGCCAGCAGCCCGACAACGACATCCTACGAGCAGTACTTC.

In this sample, this clone turned up a few times. The J gene is TRBJ2-7, the V gene TRBV6-1; D possibly matches TRBD1 or TRBD2 (5 bases each). This CDR3 is built from 18 residues. Germline assignment: CDR1 MNHNS and CDR2 SASEGT. The V gene lost 4 bases and the J gene lost 0 bases, with 22 bases spanning the gap. The CDR3 is CASSAFLFGTASSYEQYF. CDR3 bases: TGTGCCAGCAGTGCGTTCTTATTCGGGACGGCTAGCTCCTACGAGCAGTACTTC.

The table lists this clone with a count of one. V and J are TRBV28 and TRBJ1-1; 9 bases align to TRBD1. The CDR3 contains 16 residues. With V trimmed by 8 bases and J by 3 bases, 13 bases remained unmatched. Germline V gene lookup returns CDR1 MDHEN and CDR2 SYDVKM. CDR3 sequence: CASRSDSGTGHTEAFF. The CDR3 nucleotides are TGTGCCAGCCGATCCGATTCCGGGACAGGGCACACTGAAGCTTTCTTT.

The V gene is TRBV29-1, the J gene TRBJ2-5, with D uncertain. CDR3 length: 14 residues. V was cut by 5 bases and J by 4 bases, with 17 bases left in between. CDR1 and CDR2 (germline): SQVTM, ANQGSEA. CDR3 in DNA: TGCAGCGTTCTGCGTCCGCAAGCTAGAGAGACCCAGTACTTC. Encoded protein: CSVLRPQARETQYF.

This chain joins TRBV27 and TRBJ2-5, with TRBD2 matching over 7 bases. After removal of 1 base from V and 1 base from J, the junction contained 3 bases not matched to a gene. Per germline, CDR1 MNHEY and CDR2 SMNVEV (reference sequence). The CDR3 runs to 15 residues. CDR3 residues: CASSLLGGGQETQYF. CDR3 nucleotide sequence: TGTGCCAGCAGTTTATTGGGGGGGGGCCAAGAGACCCAGTACTTC.

This clone was observed once. The gene calls are TRBV10-2 and TRBJ1-1; D ambiguous. V lost 8 bases and J lost 4, with 11 bases in between. CDR3 length equals 12 residues. Germline V lookup: CDR1 WSHSY, CDR2 SAAADI. In DNA, the CDR3 is TGCGCCAGCCTTGACGTGAGCACTGAAGCTTTCTTT. Encoded protein: CASLDVSTEAFF.

This clone showed up just a few times. A read error may produce the germline difference seen at one junction end. This chain connects TRBV5-5 to TRBJ2-1, with no clear D. The CDR3 totals 13 residues. From germline, CDR1 is SGHKS and CDR2 YYEKEE (reference sequence). CDR3 nucleotides: TGTGCCAGCAGCTTGGAAGGGTACAGTGAGCAGTTCTTC. Translating it yields CASSLEGYSEQFF.

This chain connects TRBV9 to TRBJ2-2, with 11 positions matching TRBD2. CDR3 length: 16 residues. Germline trimming cut 3 bases from V and 2 bases from J; bases unmatched to any gene: 3. Germline CDR1 is SGDLS and CDR2 is YYNGEE. The CDR3 sequence: CASSAGTSGNTGELFF. The CDR3 region has the DNA TGTGCCAGCAGCGCTGGGACTAGCGGAAACACCGGGGAGCTGTTTTTT.

The chain employs TRBV7-9 and TRBJ2-7, with 8 positions matching TRBD1. Losses at the gene ends were 6 bases for V and 0 bases for J; bases not matched to a gene: 7. CDR3 length: 15 amino acids. Per germline, CDR1 SEHNR and CDR2 FQNEAQ (reference sequence). The CDR3 loop reads CASSIDRGSSYEQYF. As DNA, the CDR3 is TGTGCCAGCAGTATAGACAGGGGAAGCTCCTACGAGCAGTACTTC.

This clone appeared once. The rearrangement links TRBV12-5 to TRBJ2-3; 14 bases agree with TRBD2. CDR3 length: 17 amino acids. CDR1 and CDR2 (germline): LGHNT, FRNRAP. The V gene end was trimmed by 6 bases and the J gene end by 1 base; junction bases not matched to a gene: 6. Written as DNA, the CDR3 is TGTGCTAGTGGGCCACCGGGACTAGCGGGGGGCACAGATACGCAGTATTTT. As protein: CASGPPGLAGGTDTQYF.

This chain joins TRBV2 and TRBJ2-5; no definite D call. The ends were cut back, 8 bases at V and 5 bases at J, with 18 bases in the middle. The CDR3 consists of 14 residues. From germline, CDR1 is SNHLY and CDR2 FYNNEI. DNA for the CDR3: TGTGCCAGCGGACCATGGGGATTACCGGAGACCCAGTACTTC. Residues: CASGPWGLPETQYF. The full variable domain, in which reference TRBV2 and TRBJ2-5 provide the parts outside the CDR3, is EPEVTQTPSHQVTQMGQEVILRCVPISNHLYFYWYRQILGQKVEFLVSFYNNEISEKSEIFDDQFSVERPDGSNFTLKIRSTKLEDSAMYFCASGPWGLPETQYFGPGTRLLVL.

This clone was seen a few times. This chain connects TRBV19 to TRBJ1-5, with 7 bases fitting TRBD1. The CDR3 consists of 15 residues. The V gene end was trimmed by 1 base and the J gene end by 2 bases; junction bases not matched to a gene: 2. From germline, CDR1 is LNHDA and CDR2 SQIVND (reference sequence). Here the CDR3 reads CASSIGQGGNQPQHF. The CDR3 bases are TGTGCCAGTAGTATAGGGCAGGGGGGCAATCAGCCCCAGCATTTT.

J is TRBJ1-6 and V is TRBV2, with 8 bases identical to TRBD1. Germline trimming cut 4 bases from V and 10 bases from J; bases unmatched to any gene: 9. The CDR3 extends over 15 amino acids. Germline CDR1 is SNHLY and CDR2 is FYNNEI. The CDR3 loop reads CASSGLDRVGSPLHF. CDR3 DNA sequence: TGTGCCAGCAGTGGCCTGGACAGGGTGGGGTCACCCCTCCACTTT.

This rearrangement joins TRBV27 to TRBJ1-2; 7 nucleotides agree with TRBD1. The length of the CDR3 is 14 residues. J gave up 4 bases and V 6 bases, and 8 bases lay outside the gene matches. The germline gives CDR1 MNHEY, CDR2 SMNVEV (reference sequence). DNA for the CDR3: TGTGCCAGCAGCGACAGGGTCCATTCCTATGGCTACACCTTC. Translating it yields CASSDRVHSYGYTF.

This clone was observed a few times. The genes are TRBV7-3 and TRBJ2-1, with D perhaps TRBD1 (5 bases). The germline V gene has CDR1 SGHTA and CDR2 FQGTGA. CDR3 size: 16 residues. V was trimmed by 1 base and J by 2 bases, leaving 12 bases between them. The CDR3, as DNA: TGTGCCAGCAGCTTAAATCCAGGGCCCCCCTACAATGAGCAGTTCTTC. Translating gives CASSLNPGPPYNEQFF.

The chain recombines TRBV5-1 with TRBJ2-5, with 7 bases identical to TRBD1. The CDR3 sequence is 15 residues long. Germline V gene sequence: CDR1 SGHRS, CDR2 YFSETQ. V gave up 4 bases and J gave up 2 bases; unmatched junction bases: 8. CDR3 DNA sequence: TGCGCCAGCAGCGCACCGGGACAGACTCAAGAGACCCAGTACTTC. Translating it yields CASSAPGQTQETQYF.

CDR3 coding DNA: TGTGCCAGCTCGCTAGGACAGGACACCATATATTTT. This codes for CASSLGQDTIYF. The rearrangement uses TRBV18 and TRBJ1-3, with TRBD1 identical over 7 bases. The CDR3 has 12 residues. Germline V CDR1 and CDR2: KGHSH, LQKENI. The V gene end was trimmed by 6 bases and the J gene end by 8 bases; junction bases not matched to a gene: 4.

This clone was detected only a few times. The V call is TRBV10-1, the J call TRBJ1-6; tentative D call: TRBD1 (5 bases). Per germline, CDR1 WNHNN and CDR2 SYGVQD (reference sequence). The CDR3 spans 14 residues. Trimming stripped 2 bases from V and 7 bases from J, with 9 bases between. The CDR3 DNA sequence: TGCGCCAGCAGTGAGCAGGGACGCAATTCACCCCTCCACTTT. This sequence encodes CASSEQGRNSPLHF.

The chain combines TRBV11-1 with TRBJ2-7, with TRBD2 identical over 12 bases. The CDR3 extends over 15 amino acids. Germline V gene data show CDR1 as SGHAT and CDR2 as FQDESV (reference sequence). V dropped 4 bases and J dropped 6; count of bases not matched to a gene: 7. The CDR3 reads CASSSRLAGVGEQYF. CDR3 nucleotides: TGTGCCAGCAGCTCTCGACTAGCGGGGGTAGGCGAGCAGTACTTC.

This chain connects TRBV5-1 to TRBJ2-7, with TRBD1 as a possible D gene (6 bases). The CDR3 extends over 11 amino acids. Trimming cost V 7 bases and J 2 bases, with 7 bases left between them. Germline V gene sequence: CDR1 SGHRS, CDR2 YFSETQ. The CDR3 sequence: CASGGPYEQYF. The CDR3 DNA follows: TGCGCCAGCGGGGGCCCCTACGAGCAGTACTTC.

The rearrangement uses TRBV7-3 and TRBJ2-5; the D gene is possibly TRBD2 (5 bases). The V gene lost 2 bases and the J gene lost 7 bases, with 11 bases spanning the gap. CDR1 and CDR2 from the germline V gene are SGHTA and FQGTGA. The CDR3 sequence is 13 residues long. In DNA form, the CDR3 reads TGTGCCAGCAGCTTACCCGAAGAGGGGACCCAGTACTTC. Its translation is CASSLPEEGTQYF.

This sequence joins TRBV6-6 and TRBJ1-1; a weak D match, TRBD1 (5 bases). The CDR3 sequence is 12 residues long. Germline loops: CDR1 MNHNY, CDR2 SVGAGI (reference sequence). Trimming removed 8 bases at V and 10 bases at J, with 17 bases between. CDR3 in amino acids: CASGGGGTPAFF. The CDR3 DNA reads as TGTGCCAGCGGGGGTGGGGGGACTCCAGCTTTCTTT.

The chain combines TRBV9 with TRBJ1-6; perhaps TRBD1 as D (5 bases). Per the germline V gene, CDR1 is SGDLS and CDR2 is YYNGEE. Trimming stripped 3 bases from V and 4 bases from J, with 20 bases between. This CDR3 is built from 18 residues. CDR3 region: CASSANSEYWGYNSPLHF. In DNA, the CDR3 is TGTGCCAGCAGCGCAAACTCAGAATACTGGGGGTATAATTCACCCCTCCACTTT.